This T cell receptor beta chain emerged from a study of breast tumors, draining lymph nodes, adjacent tissues. The study, taken as a whole, reports: Most tumor T cells seemingly derive from lymph node, then expand in tumor.

Concerning this clonotype: What it recognizes is unknown.

This CDR3 contains 16 residues. Germline CDR1 reads SGHVS; CDR2 reads FQNEAQ. Trimming cost V 4 bases and J 5 bases; bases outside gene matches: 11. TCRdb used MiXCR to reprocess the multiplex PCR reads, holding one entry per CDR3 protein. The data show about 200,000 distinct CDR3 sequences, roughly 31% seen once. The lymph nodes were axillary draining lymph nodes from breast cancer patients. The receptor was derived from a female donor with breast cancer. Some clones in this sample may be carry-over from other donors' samples. V usage is TRBV7-8 and J usage is TRBJ2-5; TRBD2 aligns across 9 bases. Sequenced sample: axillary lymph node tissue. The CDR3 region is CASSSLSGRVKETQYF. The CDR3 DNA follows: TGTGCCAGCAGCTCACTTAGCGGGAGAGTGAAGGAGACCCAGTACTTC.